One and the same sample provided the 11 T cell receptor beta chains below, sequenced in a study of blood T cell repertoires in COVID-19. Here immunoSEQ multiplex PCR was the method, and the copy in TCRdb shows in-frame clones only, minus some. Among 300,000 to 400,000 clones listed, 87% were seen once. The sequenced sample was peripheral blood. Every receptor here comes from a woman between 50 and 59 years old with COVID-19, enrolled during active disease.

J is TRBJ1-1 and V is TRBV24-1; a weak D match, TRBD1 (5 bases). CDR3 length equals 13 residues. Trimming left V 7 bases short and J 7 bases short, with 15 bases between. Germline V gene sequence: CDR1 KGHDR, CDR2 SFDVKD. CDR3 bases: TGTGCCACCAGGGACCGGAGGGACGATGAAGCTTTCTTT. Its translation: CATRDRRDDEAFF.

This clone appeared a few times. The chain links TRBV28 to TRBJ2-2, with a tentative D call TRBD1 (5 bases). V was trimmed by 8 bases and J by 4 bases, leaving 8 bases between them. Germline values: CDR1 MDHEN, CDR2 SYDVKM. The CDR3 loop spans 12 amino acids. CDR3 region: CASHRSTGELFF. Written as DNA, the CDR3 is TGTGCCAGCCACAGGAGCACCGGGGAGCTGTTTTTT.

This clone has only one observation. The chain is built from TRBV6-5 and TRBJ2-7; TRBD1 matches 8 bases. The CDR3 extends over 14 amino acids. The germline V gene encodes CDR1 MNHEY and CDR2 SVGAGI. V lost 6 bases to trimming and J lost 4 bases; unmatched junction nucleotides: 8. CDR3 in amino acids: CASRWGTGVYEQYF. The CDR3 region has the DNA TGTGCCAGCAGATGGGGGACAGGTGTTTACGAGCAGTACTTC.

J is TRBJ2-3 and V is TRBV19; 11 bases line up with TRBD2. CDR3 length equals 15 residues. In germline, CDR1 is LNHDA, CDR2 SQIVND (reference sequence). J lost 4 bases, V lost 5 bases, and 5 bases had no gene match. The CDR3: CASSPLAGGPDTQYF. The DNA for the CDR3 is TGTGCCAGTAGTCCTCTAGCGGGAGGCCCAGATACGCAGTATTTT.

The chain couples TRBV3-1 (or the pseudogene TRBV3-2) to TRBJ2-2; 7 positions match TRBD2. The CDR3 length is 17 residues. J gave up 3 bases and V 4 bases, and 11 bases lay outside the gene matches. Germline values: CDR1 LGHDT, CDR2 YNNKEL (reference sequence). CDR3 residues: CASSRLPGGVDTGELFF. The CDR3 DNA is TGTGCCAGCAGCCGCCTTCCGGGGGGAGTGGACACCGGGGAGCTGTTTTTT.

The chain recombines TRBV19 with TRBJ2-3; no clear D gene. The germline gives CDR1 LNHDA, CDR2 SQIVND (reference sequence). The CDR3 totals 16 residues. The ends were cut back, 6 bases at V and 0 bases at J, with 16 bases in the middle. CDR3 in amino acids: CASSQLILTSTDTQYF. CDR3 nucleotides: TGTGCCAGTAGCCAACTAATTCTGACTAGCACAGATACGCAGTATTTT.

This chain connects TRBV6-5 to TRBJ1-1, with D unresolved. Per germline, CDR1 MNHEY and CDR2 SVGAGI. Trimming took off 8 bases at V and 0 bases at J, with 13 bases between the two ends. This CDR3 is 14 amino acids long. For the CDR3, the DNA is TGTGCCAGCTCCAATCGTGGAGTGAACACTGAAGCTTTCTTT. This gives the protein CASSNRGVNTEAFF.

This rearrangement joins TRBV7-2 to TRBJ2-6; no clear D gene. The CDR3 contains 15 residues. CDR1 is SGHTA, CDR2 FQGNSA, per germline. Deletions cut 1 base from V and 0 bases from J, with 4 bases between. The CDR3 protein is CASSLGGSGANVLTF. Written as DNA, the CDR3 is TGTGCCAGCAGCTTAGGCGGCTCTGGGGCCAACGTCCTGACTTTC.

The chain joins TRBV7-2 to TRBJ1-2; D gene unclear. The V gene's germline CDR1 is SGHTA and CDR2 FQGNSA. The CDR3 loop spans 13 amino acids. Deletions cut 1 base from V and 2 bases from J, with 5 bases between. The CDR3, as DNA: TGTGCCAGCAGCTTAGAACAGAACTATGGCTACACCTTC. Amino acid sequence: CASSLEQNYGYTF.

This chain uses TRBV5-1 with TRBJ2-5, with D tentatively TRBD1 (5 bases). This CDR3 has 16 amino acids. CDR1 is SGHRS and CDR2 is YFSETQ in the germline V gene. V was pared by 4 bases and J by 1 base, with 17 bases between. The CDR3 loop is CASSPTAYSPQETQYF. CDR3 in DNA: TGCGCCAGCAGCCCGACAGCTTATTCCCCCCAAGAGACCCAGTACTTC.

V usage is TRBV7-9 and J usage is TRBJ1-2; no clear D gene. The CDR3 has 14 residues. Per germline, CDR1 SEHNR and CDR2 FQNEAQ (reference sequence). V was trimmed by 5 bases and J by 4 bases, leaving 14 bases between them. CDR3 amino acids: CASSRGRGLYGYTF. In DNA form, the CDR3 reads TGTGCCAGCAGCAGAGGACGAGGACTCTATGGCTACACCTTC. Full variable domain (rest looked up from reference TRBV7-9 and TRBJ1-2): DTGVSQNPRHKITKRGQNVTFRCDPISEHNRLYWYRQTLGQGPEFLTYFQNEAQLEKSRLLSDRFSAERPKGSFSTLEIQRTEQGDSAMYLCASSRGRGLYGYTFGSGTRLTVV.